This entry describes one T cell receptor (beta chain). Its target is not known. Using immunoSEQ multiplex PCR, the repertoire was profiled, and TCRdb retains in-frame clones only, with some absent. Of roughly 38,000 clones listed, about 87% were seen once; the top ten hold just under 2%. This sample was taken from a study of T cell clonotyping in hematopoietic cell transplantation. Study-wide results and caveats: Few recipient clonotypes overlapped donors; over 95% were de novo at given depth. After transplant, recipient diversity fell while pathologically expanded clonotypes grew through day 180. Without cell sorting, CD4 versus CD8 contributions remain unresolved.

Deletions cut 6 bases from V and 8 bases from J, with 19 bases between. This CDR3 has 14 residues. In germline, CDR1 is SNHLY, CDR2 FYNNEI. The chain links TRBV2 to TRBJ1-2; TRBD1 might be the D (5 bases). The source material was peripheral blood mononuclear cells. This clonotype originated in a woman aged 40 to 50 in good health. Some clones in this sample may be carry-over from other donors' samples. In DNA form, the CDR3 reads TGTGCCAGCAGGGGACTCGACAGACGTGGCGGCTACACCTTC. Residues: CASRGLDRRGGYTF.